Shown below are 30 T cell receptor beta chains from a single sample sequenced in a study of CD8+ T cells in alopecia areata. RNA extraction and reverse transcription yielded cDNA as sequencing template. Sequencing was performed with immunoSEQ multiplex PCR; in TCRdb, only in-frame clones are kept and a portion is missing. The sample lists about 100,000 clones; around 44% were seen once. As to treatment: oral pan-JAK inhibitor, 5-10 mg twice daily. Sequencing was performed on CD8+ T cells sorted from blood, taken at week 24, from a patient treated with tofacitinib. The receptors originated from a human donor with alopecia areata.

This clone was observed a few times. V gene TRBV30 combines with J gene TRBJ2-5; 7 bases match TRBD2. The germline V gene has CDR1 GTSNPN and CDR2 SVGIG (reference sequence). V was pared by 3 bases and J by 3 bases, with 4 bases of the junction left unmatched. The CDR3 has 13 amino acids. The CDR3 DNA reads TGTGCCTGGAGGAACCGGGAGGAAGAGACCCAGTACTTC. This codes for CAWRNREEETQYF.

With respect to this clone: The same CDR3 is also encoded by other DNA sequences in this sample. CDR3 nucleotide sequence: TGTGCCAGCAGTCCCGGGACAGGGGGAAATCAGCCCCAGCATTTT. It translates to CASSPGTGGNQPQHF. The genes are TRBV27 and TRBJ1-5; 11 nucleotides match TRBD1. The CDR3 length is 15 residues. CDR1 is MNHEY and CDR2 is SMNVEV in the germline V gene (reference sequence). V shed 5 bases, J shed 4 bases, and the junction held 4 bases outside the gene matches.

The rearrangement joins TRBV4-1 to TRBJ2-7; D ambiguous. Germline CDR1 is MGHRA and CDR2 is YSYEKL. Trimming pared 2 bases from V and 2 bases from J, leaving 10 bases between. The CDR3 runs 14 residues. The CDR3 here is CASSQYHRAYEQYF. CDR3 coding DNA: TGCGCCAGCAGCCAATACCATCGGGCCTACGAGCAGTACTTC.

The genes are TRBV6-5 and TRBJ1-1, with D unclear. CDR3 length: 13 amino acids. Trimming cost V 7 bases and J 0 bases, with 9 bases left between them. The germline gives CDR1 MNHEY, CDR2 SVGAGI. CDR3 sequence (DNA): TGTGCCAGCAAGACGGGCCTGAACACTGAAGCTTTCTTT. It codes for CASKTGLNTEAFF.

The CDR3 DNA reads TGTGCCACCAGCAGCGACCCGGGACTCACCCAGACCCAGTACTTC. It translates to CATSSDPGLTQTQYF. This chain uses TRBV15 with TRBJ2-5; D perhaps matches TRBD2 (6 bases). V was trimmed by 3 bases and J by 6 bases, leaving 17 bases between them. The CDR3 sequence is 15 residues long. Germline CDR1 LNHNV, CDR2 YYDKDF (reference sequence).

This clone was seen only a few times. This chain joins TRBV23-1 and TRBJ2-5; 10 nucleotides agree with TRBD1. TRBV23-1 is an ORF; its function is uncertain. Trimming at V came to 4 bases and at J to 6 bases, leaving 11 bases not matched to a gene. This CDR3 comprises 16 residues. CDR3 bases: TGCGCCAGCAGTCGCCCCGGGACAGGGGCCGGACAGACCCAGTACTTC. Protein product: CASSRPGTGAGQTQYF.

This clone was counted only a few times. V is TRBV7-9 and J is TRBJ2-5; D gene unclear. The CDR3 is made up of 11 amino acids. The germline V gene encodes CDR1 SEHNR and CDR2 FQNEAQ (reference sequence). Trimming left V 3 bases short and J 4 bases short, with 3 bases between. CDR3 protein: CASSFGETQYF. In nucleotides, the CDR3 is TGTGCCAGCAGCTTCGGAGAGACCCAGTACTTC.

The CDR3 DNA follows: TGTGCCACCAGCTCTCGACCCGGGACTGATCTTGATGGCTACACCTTC. This codes for CATSSRPGTDLDGYTF. V usage is TRBV15 and J usage is TRBJ1-2, with D possibly matching TRBD1 (5 bases). The V gene lost 5 bases and the J gene lost 6 bases, with 22 bases spanning the gap. Germline CDR1 LNHNV, CDR2 YYDKDF (reference sequence). The CDR3 runs 16 residues.

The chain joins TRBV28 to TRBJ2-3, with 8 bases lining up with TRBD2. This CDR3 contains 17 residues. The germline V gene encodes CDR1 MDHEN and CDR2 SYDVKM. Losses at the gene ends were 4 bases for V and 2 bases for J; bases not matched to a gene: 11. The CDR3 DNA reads TGTGCCAGCAGTTCCCGCATAACTAGCGGTCCCACAGATACGCAGTATTTT. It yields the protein CASSSRITSGPTDTQYF. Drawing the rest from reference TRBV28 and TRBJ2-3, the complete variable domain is DVKVTQSSRYLVKRTGEKVFLECVQDMDHENMFWYRQDPGLGLRLIYFSYDVKMKEKGDIPEGYSVSREKKERFSLILESASTNQTSMYLCASSSRITSGPTDTQYFGPGTRLTVL.

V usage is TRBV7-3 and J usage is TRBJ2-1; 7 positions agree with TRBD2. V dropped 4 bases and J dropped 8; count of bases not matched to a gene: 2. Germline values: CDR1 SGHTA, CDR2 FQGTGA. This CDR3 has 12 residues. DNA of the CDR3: TGTGCCAGCAGCTATAGCGGGTATGAGCAGTTCTTC. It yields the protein CASSYSGYEQFF.

The CDR3: CASSPGRGTEAFF. DNA of the CDR3: TGTGCCAGCAGTCCCGGCCGGGGCACTGAAGCTTTCTTT. The rearrangement uses TRBV6-5 and TRBJ1-1; D not certain. This CDR3 comprises 13 residues. The V gene's germline CDR1 is MNHEY and CDR2 SVGAGI. Trimming pared 5 bases from V and 4 bases from J, leaving 11 bases between.

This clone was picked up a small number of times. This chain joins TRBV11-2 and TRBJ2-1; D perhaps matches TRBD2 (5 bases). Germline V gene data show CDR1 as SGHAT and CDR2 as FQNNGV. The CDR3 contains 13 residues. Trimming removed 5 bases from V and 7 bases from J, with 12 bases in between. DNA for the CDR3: TGTGCCAGCAGCCGGACTCCCGTGAATGAGCAGTTCTTC. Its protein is CASSRTPVNEQFF. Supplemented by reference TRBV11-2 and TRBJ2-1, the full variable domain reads EAGVAQSPRYKIIEKRQSVAFWCNPISGHATLYWYQQILGQGPKLLIQFQNNGVVDDSQLPKDRFSAERLKGVDSTLKIQPAKLEDSAVYLCASSRTPVNEQFFGPGTRLTVL.

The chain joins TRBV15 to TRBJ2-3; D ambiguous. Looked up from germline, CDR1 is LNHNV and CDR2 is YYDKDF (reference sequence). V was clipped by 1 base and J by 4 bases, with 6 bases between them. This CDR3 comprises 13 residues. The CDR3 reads CATSRAPADTQYF. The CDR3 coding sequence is TGTGCCACCAGCAGAGCCCCGGCAGATACGCAGTATTTT.

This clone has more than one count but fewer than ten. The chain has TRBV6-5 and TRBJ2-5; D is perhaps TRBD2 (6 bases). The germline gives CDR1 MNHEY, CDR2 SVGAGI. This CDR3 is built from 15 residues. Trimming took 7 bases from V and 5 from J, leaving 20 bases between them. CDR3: CASMPNSGVWETQYF. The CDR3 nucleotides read TGTGCCAGCATGCCCAACTCGGGGGTTTGGGAGACCCAGTACTTC.

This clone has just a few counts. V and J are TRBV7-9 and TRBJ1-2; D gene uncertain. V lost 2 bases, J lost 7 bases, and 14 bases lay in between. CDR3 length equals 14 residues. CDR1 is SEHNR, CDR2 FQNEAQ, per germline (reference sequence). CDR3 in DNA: TGTGCCAGCAGCTTATCGGGTCGTCTGGGTGGCTACACCTTC. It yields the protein CASSLSGRLGGYTF.

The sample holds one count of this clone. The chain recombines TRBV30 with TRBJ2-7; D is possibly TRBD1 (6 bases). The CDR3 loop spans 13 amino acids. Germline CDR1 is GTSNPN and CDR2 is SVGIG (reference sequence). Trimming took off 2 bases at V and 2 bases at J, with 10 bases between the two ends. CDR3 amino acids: CAWSSGQTYEQYF. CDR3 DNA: TGTGCCTGGAGTTCAGGACAGACCTACGAGCAGTACTTC.

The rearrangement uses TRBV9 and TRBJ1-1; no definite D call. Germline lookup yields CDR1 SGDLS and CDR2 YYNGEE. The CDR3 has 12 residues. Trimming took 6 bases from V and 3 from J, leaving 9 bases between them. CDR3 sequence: CASTSDDTEAFF. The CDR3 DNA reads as TGTGCCAGCACCAGCGATGACACTGAAGCTTTCTTT.

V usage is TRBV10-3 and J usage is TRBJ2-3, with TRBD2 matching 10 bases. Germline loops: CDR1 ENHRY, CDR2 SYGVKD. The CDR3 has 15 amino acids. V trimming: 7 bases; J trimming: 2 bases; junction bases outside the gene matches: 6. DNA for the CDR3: TGTGCCATCACCCTCGGGACTAGCGACACAGATACGCAGTATTTT. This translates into CAITLGTSDTDTQYF.

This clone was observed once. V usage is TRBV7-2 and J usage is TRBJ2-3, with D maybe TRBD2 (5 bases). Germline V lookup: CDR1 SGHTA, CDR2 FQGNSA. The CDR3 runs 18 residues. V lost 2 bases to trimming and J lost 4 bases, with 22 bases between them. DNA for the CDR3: TGTGCCAGCAGCTTACGGTTCACGGACTTGGGATTCGCAGATACGCAGTATTTT. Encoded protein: CASSLRFTDLGFADTQYF.

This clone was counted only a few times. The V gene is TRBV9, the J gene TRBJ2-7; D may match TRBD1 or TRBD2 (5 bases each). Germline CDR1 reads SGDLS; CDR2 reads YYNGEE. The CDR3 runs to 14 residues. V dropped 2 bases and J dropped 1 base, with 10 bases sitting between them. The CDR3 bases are TGTGCCAGCAGCGTGGGGGATGGGTCCTACGAGCAGTACTTC. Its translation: CASSVGDGSYEQYF.

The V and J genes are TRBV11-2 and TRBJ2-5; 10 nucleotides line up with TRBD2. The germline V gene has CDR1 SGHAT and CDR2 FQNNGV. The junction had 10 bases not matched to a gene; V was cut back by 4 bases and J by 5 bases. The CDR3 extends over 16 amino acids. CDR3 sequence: CASSSLGLAAYETQYF. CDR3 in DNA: TGTGCCAGCAGCTCTTTAGGACTAGCGGCATATGAGACCCAGTACTTC.

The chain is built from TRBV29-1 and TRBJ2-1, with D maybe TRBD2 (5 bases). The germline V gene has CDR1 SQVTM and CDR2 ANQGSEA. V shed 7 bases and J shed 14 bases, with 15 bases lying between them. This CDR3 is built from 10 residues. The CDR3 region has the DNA TGCAGCGCTAGAGCGTCGGAGGAGTTCTTC. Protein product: CSARASEEFF.

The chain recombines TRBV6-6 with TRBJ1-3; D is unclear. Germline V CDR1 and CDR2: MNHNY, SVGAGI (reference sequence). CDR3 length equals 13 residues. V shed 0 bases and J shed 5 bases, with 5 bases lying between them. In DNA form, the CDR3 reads TGTGCCAGCAGTTACTCGAACCGAAACACCATATATTTT. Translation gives CASSYSNRNTIYF.

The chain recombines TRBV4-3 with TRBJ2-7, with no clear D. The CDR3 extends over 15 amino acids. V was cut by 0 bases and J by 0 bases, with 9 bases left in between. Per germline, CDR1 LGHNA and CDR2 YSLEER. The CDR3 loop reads CASSQDTSLSYEQYF. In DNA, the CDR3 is TGCGCCAGCAGCCAAGATACCTCACTCTCCTACGAGCAGTACTTC.

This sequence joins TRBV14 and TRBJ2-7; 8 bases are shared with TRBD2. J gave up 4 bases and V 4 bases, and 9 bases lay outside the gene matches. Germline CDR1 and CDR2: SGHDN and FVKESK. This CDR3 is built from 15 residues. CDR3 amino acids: CASSPAGSGTYEQYF. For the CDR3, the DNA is TGTGCCAGCAGCCCCGCGGGTAGCGGGACGTACGAGCAGTACTTC.

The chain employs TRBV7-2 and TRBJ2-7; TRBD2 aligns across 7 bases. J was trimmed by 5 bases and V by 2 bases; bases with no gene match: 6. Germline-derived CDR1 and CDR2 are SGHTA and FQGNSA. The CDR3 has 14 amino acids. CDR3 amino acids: CASSLLSRENEQYF. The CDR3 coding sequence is TGTGCCAGCAGCTTATTGTCGCGGGAGAACGAGCAGTACTTC.

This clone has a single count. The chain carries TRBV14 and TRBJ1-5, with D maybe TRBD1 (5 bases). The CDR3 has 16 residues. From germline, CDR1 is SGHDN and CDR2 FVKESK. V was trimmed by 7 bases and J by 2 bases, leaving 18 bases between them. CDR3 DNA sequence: TGTGCCAGCATCGAGGGGTCAGGGCCGGGCAATCAGCCCCAGCATTTT. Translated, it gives CASIEGSGPGNQPQHF.

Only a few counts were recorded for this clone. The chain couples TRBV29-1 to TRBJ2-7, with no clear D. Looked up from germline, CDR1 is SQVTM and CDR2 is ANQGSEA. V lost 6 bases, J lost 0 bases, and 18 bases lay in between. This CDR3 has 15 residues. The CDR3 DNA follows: TGCAGCGTACTCAGGACGGATAGGAGCTCCTACGAGCAGTACTTC. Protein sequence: CSVLRTDRSSYEQYF.

As DNA, the CDR3 is TGTGCCAGCAGCCACCCACTTCTCTCCGGGACAGCTCCCTACGAGCAGTACTTC. This translates into CASSHPLLSGTAPYEQYF. The chain recombines TRBV7-2 with TRBJ2-5; 7 nucleotides align to TRBD1. The J call may not be correct, given that the DNA end is closer to TRBJ2-7. Looked up from germline, CDR1 is SGHTA and CDR2 is FQGNSA. CDR3 length: 18 residues.

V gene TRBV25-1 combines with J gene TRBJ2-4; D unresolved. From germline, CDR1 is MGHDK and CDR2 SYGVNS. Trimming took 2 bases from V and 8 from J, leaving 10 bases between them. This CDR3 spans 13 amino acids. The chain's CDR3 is CASSEGVGDIQYF. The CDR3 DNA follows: TGTGCCAGCAGTGAAGGGGTTGGAGACATTCAGTACTTC.